This entry features one T cell receptor (beta chain) sequence. The antigen is undetermined. The sample originates from a study of identical twins. Study-wide findings and caveats: Whereas memory repertoires showed no such difference, abundant cord blood beta clonotypes carried fewer insertions. Among out-of-frame alpha sequences shared by twins, low generation probability occurred in excess.

Trimming took off 0 bases at V and 10 bases at J, with 11 bases between the two ends. Germline V gives CDR1 SQVTM, CDR2 ANQGSEA. This CDR3 has 12 amino acids. Unique molecular identifiers were present on cDNA, and template switching added a universal primer site. TCRdb re-derived calls from the 5' RACE reads in MiXCR, one entry per CDR3 protein. The table records hundreds of thousands of distinct CDR3 sequences, around 7.5% of them present only once. This sample was shared with a second study, whose subject was yellow fever vaccine responses in identical twins.

Material for sequencing was PBMCs. This clonotype originated in a woman between 18 and 29 years old in good health. The chain joins TRBV29-1 to TRBJ2-3; tentatively, D is TRBD1 or TRBD2 (5 bases each). The CDR3 sequence is CSVEDRGWAQYF. In DNA form, the CDR3 reads TGCAGCGTTGAAGATCGGGGCTGGGCGCAGTATTTT.